This T cell receptor (beta chain) emerged from a study of cytomegalovirus exposure and HLA in healthy donors. Study findings and constraints: The dataset shows that most TCR sequences were rare, while some public TCRs occurred in many donors.

A remark on this clone: Its specificity is unknown.

The PCR ran on 60 Vbeta and 13 Jbeta primers. Method: immunoSEQ multiplex PCR; TCRdb's copy keeps in-frame clones and lacks some. The sample yields approximately 130,000 clones, 82% seen once. The receptor's source is a woman in her forties or fifties in good health and CMV-seropositive. Sequenced material: PBMCs.

The DNA of the CDR3 is TGTGCCAGCAGCTTGGCCGGGCGGGGCGTCCCCCCCATTCAGTACTTC. Translating gives CASSLAGRGVPPIQYF. The chain joins TRBV5-4 to TRBJ2-4, with D perhaps matching TRBD2 (6 bases). Trimming stripped 0 bases from V and 9 bases from J, with 19 bases between. CDR1 SGHNT and CDR2 YYREEE come from the germline V gene (reference sequence). The CDR3 extends over 16 amino acids.